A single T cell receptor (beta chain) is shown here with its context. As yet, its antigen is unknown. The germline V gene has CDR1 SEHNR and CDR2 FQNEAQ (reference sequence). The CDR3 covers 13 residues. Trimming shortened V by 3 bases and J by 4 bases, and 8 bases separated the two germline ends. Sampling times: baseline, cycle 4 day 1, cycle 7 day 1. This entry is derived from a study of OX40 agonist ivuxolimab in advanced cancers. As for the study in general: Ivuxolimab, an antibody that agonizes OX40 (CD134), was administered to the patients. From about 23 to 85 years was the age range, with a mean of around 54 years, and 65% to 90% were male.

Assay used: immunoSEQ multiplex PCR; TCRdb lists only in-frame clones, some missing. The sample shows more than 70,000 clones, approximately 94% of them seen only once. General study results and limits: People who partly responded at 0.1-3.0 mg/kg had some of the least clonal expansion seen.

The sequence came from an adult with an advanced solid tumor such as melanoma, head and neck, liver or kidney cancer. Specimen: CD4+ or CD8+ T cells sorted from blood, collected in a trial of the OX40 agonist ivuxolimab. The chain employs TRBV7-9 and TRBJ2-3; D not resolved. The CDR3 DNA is TGTGCCAGCAGCTTGAAGGGCTCAGATACGCAGTATTTT. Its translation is CASSLKGSDTQYF. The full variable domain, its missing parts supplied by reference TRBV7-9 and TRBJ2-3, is DTGVSQNPRHKITKRGQNVTFRCDPISEHNRLYWYRQTLGQGPEFLTYFQNEAQLEKSRLLSDRFSAERPKGSFSTLEIQRTEQGDSAMYLCASSLKGSDTQYFGPGTRLTVL.